This T cell receptor beta chain was captured by sequencing in a study of blood T cells in healthy people across ages. This clonotype was counted ten times or more. Combining a sample-barcoded 5' primer with a J-beta primer mix, a second PCR ran for about 6 to 11 cycles. TCRdb recomputed calls from the 5' RACE reads with MiXCR, one row per CDR3 protein. The repertoire consists of 750,000 to 950,000 distinct CDR3 sequences, with 25% to 35% occurring once and the leading ten covering 10% to 13%. V was clipped by 4 bases and J by 2 bases, with 18 bases between them. This CDR3 contains 16 residues. Germline CDR1 SGHRS, CDR2 YFSETQ. These same data were also listed under a study on T cells of mothers and their children.

The source is a woman aged 40 to 50 in good health. This chain links TRBV5-1 with TRBJ2-5; tentatively, D is TRBD2 (6 bases). Source material: blood. The CDR3 nucleotides are TGCGCCAGCAGCCCAGGGACTCGACTACTACAAGAGACCCAGTACTTC. Protein product: CASSPGTRLLQETQYF.